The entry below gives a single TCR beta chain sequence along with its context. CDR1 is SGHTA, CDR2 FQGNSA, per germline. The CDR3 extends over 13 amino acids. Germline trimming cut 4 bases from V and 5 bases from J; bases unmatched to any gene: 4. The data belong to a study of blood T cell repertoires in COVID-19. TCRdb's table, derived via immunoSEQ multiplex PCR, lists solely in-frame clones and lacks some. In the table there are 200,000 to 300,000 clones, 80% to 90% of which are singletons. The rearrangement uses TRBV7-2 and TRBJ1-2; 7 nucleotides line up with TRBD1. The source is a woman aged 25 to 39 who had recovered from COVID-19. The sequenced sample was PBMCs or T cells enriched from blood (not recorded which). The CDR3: CASSSGTEYGYTF. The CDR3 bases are TGTGCCAGCAGCTCGGGGACAGAGTATGGCTACACCTTC.